Here is one TCR beta chain with its context. The CDR3 runs 14 residues. The junction had 7 bases not matched to a gene; V was cut back by 4 bases and J by 6 bases. The germline V gene encodes CDR1 SGHRS and CDR2 YFSETQ. These data belong to a study of OX40 agonist ivuxolimab in advanced cancers. Only in-frame clones appear in the TCRdb table, and some are missing; sequencing was by immunoSEQ multiplex PCR. The sample yields about 55,000 clones, 88% seen once. The chain couples TRBV5-1 to TRBJ2-1; 7 nucleotides match TRBD1. The receptor's source is an adult with an advanced solid tumor such as melanoma, head and neck, liver or kidney cancer. The sample in question was CD4+ or CD8+ T cells sorted from blood, obtained in a trial of the OX40 agonist ivuxolimab. The CDR3 DNA reads as TGCGCCAGCAGCAGAGGACAGGCCCCCAATGAGCAGTTCTTC. This sequence encodes CASSRGQAPNEQFF.